This note documents a single T cell receptor beta chain sequence. This clone was seen a few times. The antigen it binds to is not known. Qualities for individual bases were not recorded, and no much larger clone is one base off. From the cysteine up to the phenylalanine, the CDR3 has a length of 15 residues. The DNA shown is the 45-base CDR3, in frame from base 1. V is cut by 3 bases and J by 4 bases, and the space between the germline ends is 15 bases. CDR1 and CDR2, per the germline V gene, are LGHNA and YSLEER. This specimen belongs to a study of cytomegalovirus exposure and HLA in healthy donors (dated by TCRdb to between 2016 and 2019). About the full investigation: According to an earlier analysis of a few hundred of the donors, 150 million to 200 million T cells yielded approximately 120 million unique TCR beta sequences and about 300 Gb of sequence data. An early release covering 500 to 750 HLA-typed donors comprised roughly 300 gigabases of sequencing data and 85 million to 100 million unique TCR sequences. Of the 398 genotyped donors, 65% to 90% were placed in the genetic ancestry cluster associated with self-reported Caucasian donors. The aim of the study was to test whether cataloging public T cell receptors could identify signatures of past pathogen exposure. Using immunosequencing, the study profiled T cell repertoires from 500 to 800 subjects and related those repertoires to cytomegalovirus serostatus. In addition to the first cohort of 666 subjects, a separate validation cohort of approximately 130 different subjects was used. To predict cytomegalovirus infection status, the study brought together high-throughput TCR immunosequencing, statistical association of individual TCRs with disease status, and machine learning. A later analysis re-analyzed previously published TCR beta repertoires from 650 to 800 donors and added high-resolution HLA genotyping to study TCR occurrence patterns. The later analysis used no new phenotypic data to find candidate immune exposures, relying instead on TCR beta sequences and their occurrence across donors. In an earlier analysis of several hundred of the donors, high-throughput TCR beta sequencing was used to judge whether each TCR beta V gene segment behaved as functional or pseudogenic. Alongside the repertoire data, information on donor age, sex, ethnicity and CMV serostatus was compiled. In a later genetic analysis, genome-wide SNP genotypes for about 65% of the roughly 670 donors were used, and that subset was treated as a discovery cohort. All discovery cohort repertoires had been generated using a single sequencing platform. Both class I and class II loci were covered by HLA typing, at four-digit resolution. The number of donors typed differed by locus, with roughly 620-640 for A, B, C, DRB1 and DQB1, more than 500 for DQA1, some 570 for DPA1, and about 450 for DPB1. Because of strong linkage in the cohort, roughly five DR-DQ haplotypes were treated as single units for association and clustering. Among 398 genotyped donors of the cohort, an average of approximately 250,000 unique TCR beta nucleotide sequences were sequenced per donor, roughly 20% of them non-productive. Overall study results and their limits: For the cohort, immune exposure information was limited to CMV serostatus. A further reported finding was that TCR beta sequences accurately predicted the HLA-A and HLA-B alleles for most subjects in the first cohort. Cytomegalovirus status was reported to be diagnosed by the classifier with high specificity and sensitivity in both the original and validation cohorts. A cluster of highly shared sequence variants was judged likely to represent a technical artifact of the sequencing pipeline. About 17 rarely observed V segments, including chromosome 9 orphons, were excluded from the earlier analysis of several hundred of the donors because counts were too low. Broadly in line with IMGT annotations, most TCR beta V segments showed up in productive rearrangements about 90% or about 30% of the time in an earlier analysis of 450 to 600 of the donors. The authors suggested that the approach could potentially be extended to other disease states and immunological phenotypes. Presence/absence analyses assumed roughly uniform sequencing depth across donors, an assumption that may not hold. Correlated functional status among segregating V segments might reflect linkage disequilibrium, but an unknown experimental factor could not be ruled out. The study listed approximately 160 TCR beta chains as associated with cytomegalovirus. Because the 87-base-pair reads could not distinguish some IMGT-functional V segments, including TRBV6-2 and TRBV6-3, those segments were excluded. In a later genetic analysis, fewer N-insertions in productive TCRs were reported among donors in an Asian-associated ancestry cluster than the roughly 640-donor mean. While some public TCRs were present in many individuals, most TCR sequences turned up only very rarely across donors. Only TCR beta chains were sequenced in this cohort, and the absence of alpha or paired-chain data limited detectable features. In vitro tests confirmed that a few of the cytomegalovirus-associated TCR beta chains recognize cytomegalovirus antigens. Specific HLA alleles were associated with 16,951 TCR beta sequences at a false discovery rate of 0.05 in a later analysis. When HLA alleles, especially DR and DQ, strongly co-occurred, attributing TCR associations to individual alleles was difficult. HLA typing was unavailable for some donors at each locus, so association tests used only the typed subset. In a later analysis, HLA-associated TCR beta chains showed more clonal expansion and lower generation probabilities than non-associated chains that were equally common. A later analysis found that TCR association rates varied across HLA loci, with DRB1 alleles showing the most associated TCRs and HLA-C alleles the fewest. In a later genetic analysis, a missense DCLRE1C variant was associated with V-gene and J-gene trimming of TCR beta chains, and the association was replicated in an independent cohort. A later analysis found that most CMV-associated TCR beta chains appeared HLA-restricted, with HLA associations seemingly driven largely by CMV exposure. In a later analysis, several top co-occurrence clusters were reported to appear linked to parvovirus B19, influenza, CMV and Epstein-Barr virus.

Library prep was done by the immunoSEQ multiplex PCR assay. For the multiplex PCR, a mixture combining 60 forward primers for TCR Vbeta segments and 13 reverse primers for TCR Jbeta segments was used. The CDR3 region of rearranged TCR beta genes was amplified from genomic DNA by a multiplex PCR assay. The amplified TCR beta libraries were sequenced on the Illumina HiSeq System as 87-base-pair reads. Processing in the source paper ran as follows. A later analysis counted tens of millions of unique TCR beta chains across the 600 to 850 repertoires, and 10 million to 12 million of these chains were shared by at least two donors. Raw reads were error-corrected and collapsed into unique sequences by a nearest-neighbor algorithm in which closely related sequences were merged to remove PCR and sequencing errors. CDR3 sequences were aligned to IMGT reference sequences to assign V, D and J gene segments. For a sequence to be retained, at least a six-nucleotide match to both a V gene segment and a J gene segment was required. Rearrangements were called productive when the CDR3 lacked stop codons and stayed in frame with V and J; all others were non-productive. Following IMGT convention, CDR3 was defined as the stretch from the second conserved V-encoded cysteine to the conserved J-encoded phenylalanine. In an earlier analysis of around 540 of the donors, sequences lacking an unambiguous match to a single V gene segment were excluded. In an earlier analysis of some 590 of the donors, a V segment was called functional when productive rearrangements were above 56.7%, and segregating when the standard deviation between donors exceeded 5%. A statistical classification framework was developed to diagnose cytomegalovirus status using the catalog of TCR beta chain sequences. A later analysis assigned V and J genes by comparing TCR nucleotide sequences with IMGT/GENE-DB human TR gene sequences. A later analysis assigned CDR3 sequences and most-parsimonious VDJ recombination scenarios with the TCRdist pipeline. A later analysis defined each TCR beta chain by its CDR3 amino acid sequence plus V-gene family, and excluded reads lacking a unique V-gene family. As a way to deal with suspected cross-contamination and a sequencing artifact, a later analysis dropped hundreds of nucleotide sequences that were highly shared and had low generation probability. In a later analysis, a clonal expansion index for each public chain was calculated from normalized within-repertoire ranks of inferred template counts. A later analysis computed generation probabilities with a VDJ recombination model fitted to out-of-frame rearrangements, and checked the results against IGoR. In a later analysis, TCR-TCR, TCR-HLA and TCR-CMV co-occurrence was scored with hypergeometric tests, and a repertoire-size bias correction was applied to TCR pairs. In a later analysis, false discovery rates were estimated by permuting HLA or CMV assignments 20 times. In a later analysis, co-occurring TCRs were grouped using DBSCAN, with TCRdist sequence similarity added in when clustering inside HLA-allele-positive subsets. Co-occurrence clustering excluded repertoires with fewer than 30,000 or more than 120,000 public chains, plus five with anomalous nucleotide sharing. This immuneACCESS table, as held by TCRdb, lists in-frame sequences with V and J called but not all clones. Of the missing ones, under half trace to an unresolved V gene in checked studies; the others have no known cause. That table supplies the V and J calls and clone size; D and trimming were determined from the DNA. For this sample there are about 120,000 clones; 76% appear just once. The ten largest make up 10% to 15% of the sample.

In total, 600 or so healthy bone marrow donors made up the cohort. All cohort members were sampled while nominally healthy, although unrecorded immune exposures were likely present. The donor was CMV seropositive and belonged to the group of 250 to 300 seropositive cohort members. Each donor provided a peripheral blood sample, and peripheral blood mononuclear cells were used for TCR beta sequencing. Genomic DNA extraction from the blood cell samples was performed with the Qiagen DNeasy Blood Extraction Kit. This sequence uses TRBV4-3 and TRBJ1-1; no D gene call is confident. The TCR originated in a man aged 25-40 years in good health and CMV-seropositive. The source material was PBMCs. The sequenced DNA: TGCGCCAGCAGCCACGCCCGGTTCGAGAGCACTGAAGCTTTCTTT. This translates into CASSHARFESTEAFF.